The 14 T cell receptor beta chains reported below all come from one sample, sequenced in a study of graft-versus-host responses after intestinal transplantation. Clones were sequenced by immunoSEQ multiplex PCR, and TCRdb holds only the in-frame ones, with some missing. The sample shows 1,800 or so clones, 88% of them seen only once. Intraepithelial and lamina propria lymphocytes were freed from processed graft tissue. Specimen: ileum tissue, collected approximately 400 days after intestinal transplantation. The source of these receptors is a human patient who received an intestinal transplant, so some T cells may come from the graft donor.

The gene calls are TRBV5-8 and TRBJ1-3; no clear D gene. V lost 0 bases, J lost 5 bases, and 12 bases lay in between. The CDR3 spans 15 residues. Per germline, CDR1 SGHTS and CDR2 YDEGEE. CDR3 residues: CASSLAFRFRNTIYF. CDR3 in DNA: TGTGCCAGCAGCTTGGCCTTTCGTTTCCGAAACACCATATATTTT. The complete variable domain, with remaining parts taken from reference TRBV5-8 and TRBJ1-3, reads EAGVTQSPTHLIKTRGQQATLRCSPISGHTSVYWYQQALGLGLQFLLWYDEGEERNRGNFPPRFSGRQFPNYSSELNVNALELEDSALYLCASSLAFRFRNTIYFGEGSWLTVV.

This chain links TRBV19 with TRBJ2-5; 10 bases match TRBD2. Trimming at V came to 5 bases and at J to 1 base, leaving 7 bases not matched to a gene. CDR1 is LNHDA and CDR2 is SQIVND in the germline V gene (reference sequence). This CDR3 has 16 amino acids. The DNA for the CDR3 is TGTGCCAGTAGTCCGCCGGGACTAGCGTTCCAAGAGACCCAGTACTTC. Its protein product is CASSPPGLAFQETQYF.

DNA of the CDR3: TGTGCCAGCATCCCCCTTGAGGAGGGCGTCTACACCTTC. Translating gives CASIPLEEGVYTF. The chain carries TRBV6-4 and TRBJ1-2; D is unclear. V was shortened by 7 bases and J by 10 bases, with 19 bases between the two germline ends. Per germline, CDR1 MRHNA and CDR2 SNTAGT. The CDR3 spans 13 residues.

The chain uses TRBV28 and TRBJ2-5; tentative D call: TRBD2 (7 bases). Germline CDR1 is MDHEN and CDR2 is SYDVKM. The CDR3 is 15 residues long. The V end lost 7 bases, the J end lost 4 bases, and 19 bases lay between the germline ends. The CDR3 DNA follows: TGTGCCAGCACCGCCGCGGGGGCCCTCATAGAGACCCAGTACTTC. This codes for CASTAAGALIETQYF.

The V and J genes are TRBV7-9 and TRBJ2-7; 10 nucleotides align to TRBD1. The CDR3 runs to 15 residues. In germline, CDR1 is SEHNR, CDR2 FQNEAQ (reference sequence). V dropped 1 base and J dropped 5; count of bases not matched to a gene: 5. The CDR3 spells CASSLVGQGRNEQYF. The CDR3 nucleotides are TGTGCCAGCAGCTTAGTGGGACAGGGGAGGAACGAGCAGTACTTC.

V usage is TRBV10-1 and J usage is TRBJ2-2; D gene ambiguous. V shed 8 bases and J shed 3 bases, with 10 bases lying between them. CDR3 size: 13 residues. CDR1 and CDR2 (germline): WNHNN, SYGVQD (reference sequence). CDR3 coding DNA: TGCGCCAGCGGCGACTTAGACACCGGGGAGCTGTTTTTT. Translation: CASGDLDTGELFF.

The chain carries TRBV4-1 and TRBJ1-2; 9 bases align to TRBD1. This CDR3 region has 18 residues. Germline V lookup: CDR1 MGHRA, CDR2 YSYEKL. The V segment lost 8 bases and the J segment 2 bases; nucleotides outside the gene matches: 18. CDR3 amino acids: CASSDPYDPGQGNYGYTF. CDR3 coding DNA: TGCGCCAGCTCCGACCCTTATGACCCGGGACAGGGAAACTATGGCTACACCTTC.

The rearrangement joins TRBV6-4 to TRBJ2-3, with 8 bases identical to TRBD2. The germline V gene encodes CDR1 MRHNA and CDR2 SNTAGT. This CDR3 comprises 16 residues. Unmatched junction bases numbered 10, after V lost 6 bases and J lost 2 bases. This CDR3 reads CASSPEAGDSTDTQYF. The CDR3 bases are TGTGCCAGCAGCCCCGAAGCGGGAGACTCCACAGATACGCAGTATTTT.

The chain couples TRBV5-6 to TRBJ2-5; D possibly corresponds to TRBD2 (6 bases). The CDR3 is 13 amino acids. Germline values: CDR1 SGHDT, CDR2 YYEEEE. Trimming left V 3 bases short and J 9 bases short, with 15 bases between. DNA of the CDR3: TGTGCCAGCAGCTCGCAGACGGGGGAGGCCCAGTACTTC. Translated, it gives CASSSQTGEAQYF.

The chain employs TRBV4-2 and TRBJ2-1; the match to TRBD2 covers 7 bases. CDR1 is LGHNA and CDR2 is YNFKEQ in the germline V gene. The CDR3 contains 16 residues. With 0 bases clipped from V and 3 bases from J, the junction kept 5 bases outside the gene matches. The CDR3 nucleotides are TGTGCCAGCAGCCAAGATTTGGGCGGGAGCTACAATGAGCAGTTCTTC. Translated, it gives CASSQDLGGSYNEQFF.

The J gene is TRBJ1-1, the V gene TRBV6-6, with a weak D call TRBD1 (6 bases). CDR3 size: 13 residues. V dropped 7 bases and J dropped 2 bases, with 11 bases sitting between them. The germline CDR1 and CDR2 sequences are MNHNY and SVGAGI (reference sequence). The CDR3 spells CASNRQVNTEAFF. The CDR3 DNA follows: TGTGCCAGCAACAGACAGGTTAACACTGAAGCTTTCTTT.

V usage is TRBV19 and J usage is TRBJ1-2, with D unclear. The V gene lost 4 bases and the J gene lost 8 bases, with 14 bases spanning the gap. The CDR3 extends over 13 amino acids. Germline-derived CDR1 and CDR2 are LNHDA and SQIVND (reference sequence). The CDR3 reads CASSTSPAAGYTF. Here the CDR3 DNA reads TGTGCCAGTAGTACCTCCCCCGCGGCGGGCTACACCTTC.

This sequence joins TRBV2 and TRBJ1-1; 8 bases agree with TRBD1. CDR3 size: 12 residues. CDR1 SNHLY and CDR2 FYNNEI come from the germline V gene. Trimming at V came to 7 bases and at J to 7 bases, leaving 5 bases not matched to a gene. CDR3 residues: CASTGTGLEAFF. In DNA form, the CDR3 reads TGTGCCAGCACTGGGACAGGCCTTGAAGCTTTCTTT.

V usage is TRBV5-1 and J usage is TRBJ2-2, with D perhaps TRBD1 (6 bases). The CDR3 has 16 amino acids. Trimming cost V 0 bases and J 0 bases, with 9 bases left between them. Germline V CDR1 and CDR2: SGHRS, YFSETQ. The CDR3 sequence is CASSLVGQSNTGELFF. DNA for the CDR3: TGCGCCAGCAGCTTGGTTGGACAGTCGAACACCGGGGAGCTGTTTTTT. Drawing the rest from reference TRBV5-1 and TRBJ2-2, the complete variable domain is KAGVTQTPRYLIKTRGQQVTLSCSPISGHRSVSWYQQTPGQGLQFLFEYFSETQRNKGNFPGRFSGRQFSNSRSEMNVSTLELGDSALYLCASSLVGQSNTGELFFGEGSRLTVL.